The rows below give T cell receptor beta chains drawn from one sample of a study of technical replicates of blood from a handful of donors. Data came from immunoSEQ multiplex PCR; TCRdb stores just in-frame clones and leaves some out. The sample includes tens of thousands of clones, roughly 98% of them seen just once. The sequenced material came from T cells isolated from PBMCs. The source is a human donor in good health. Both conserved end residues are part of each CDR3. The D gene is left open where the match is weak. The size entry is marked missing in some rows and otherwise reads once, few, many or a size class.

CDR3 length	D gene	J gene	clone size	V gene	CDR3 protein	CDR3 DNA
16	TRBD1	TRBJ2-2	-	TRBV5-4	CASSPAGGADTGELFF	TGTGCCAGCAGCCCGGCAGGGGGCGCGGACACCGGGGAGCTGTTTTTT
15	TRBD1	TRBJ1-5	-	TRBV28	CASTVTGAALTPQHF	TGTGCCAGCACCGTCACAGGGGCCGCCTTAACCCCCCAGCATTTT
13	-	TRBJ2-7	once	TRBV19	CASSPRTVYEQYF	TGTGCCAGTAGTCCACGGACAGTCTACGAGCAGTACTTC
14	-	TRBJ1-2	-	TRBV5-4	CASSSLETSYGYTF	TGTGCCAGCAGCTCCTTAGAAACTTCCTATGGCTACACCTTC
16	TRBD2	TRBJ2-1	-	TRBV28	CASSFNSGSAGNEQFF	TGTGCCAGCAGTTTTAACAGCGGGAGCGCCGGGAATGAGCAGTTCTTC
12	-	TRBJ1-2	-	TRBV28	CASSRPGEGYTF	TGTGCCAGCAGCCGGCCGGGGGAAGGCTACACCTTC
15	TRBD2	TRBJ2-5	-	TRBV28	CASSSPGLSKETQYF	TGTGCCAGCAGTTCTCCGGGACTATCAAAAGAGACCCAGTACTTC
15	-	TRBJ2-3	-	TRBV15	CATSRGDGDTDTQYF	TGTGCCACCAGCAGAGGAGACGGGGACACAGATACGCAGTATTTT
16	TRBD1	TRBJ1-5	-	TRBV18	CASSPAGQGYNQPQHF	TGTGCCAGCTCACCGGCGGGACAGGGCTACAATCAGCCCCAGCATTTT
14	TRBD2	TRBJ2-1	-	TRBV28	CASSSGTRRNEQFF	TGTGCCAGCAGTTCTGGGACTAGGCGGAATGAGCAGTTCTTC
11	-	TRBJ1-1	-	TRBV2	CASRGPTEAFF	TGTGCCAGCAGGGGGCCCACTGAAGCTTTCTTT
13	TRBD1	TRBJ1-5	-	TRBV27	CASSLDRVRPQHF	TGTGCCAGCAGTCTGGACAGGGTCCGGCCCCAGCATTTT
12	-	TRBJ2-1	-	TRBV5-4	CASRPDSNEQFF	TGTGCCAGCAGGCCTGACAGCAATGAGCAGTTCTTC
13	TRBD1	TRBJ2-2	-	TRBV12-5	CASGYRGRGELFF	TGTGCTAGTGGCTACAGGGGAAGGGGGGAGCTGTTTTTT
13	-	TRBJ1-1	-	TRBV19	CASSIDLRREAFF	TGTGCCAGTAGTATAGATCTGCGGCGAGAAGCTTTCTTT
13	TRBD1	TRBJ2-7	-	TRBV29-1	CSVAGTGLYEQYF	TGCAGCGTCGCCGGGACAGGGCTCTACGAGCAGTACTTC
15	-	TRBJ2-5	-	TRBV15	CATSSRDTLEETQYF	TGTGCCACCAGCAGCCGGGACACGTTGGAGGAGACCCAGTACTTC
13	-	TRBJ1-2	-	TRBV11-2	CASSFSPDYGYTF	TGTGCCAGCAGCTTTAGTCCTGACTATGGCTACACCTTC
14	TRBD2	TRBJ2-7	-	TRBV28	CASSPSGGPYEQYF	TGTGCCAGCAGTCCATCGGGAGGCCCCTACGAGCAGTACTTC
13	-	TRBJ2-7	-	TRBV5-1	CASSREFPYEQYF	TGCGCCAGCAGTCGGGAATTTCCCTACGAGCAGTACTTC
16	TRBD2	TRBJ2-1	once	TRBV4-1	CASSPNPLAGANEQFF	TGCGCCAGCAGCCCGAATCCCCTAGCGGGAGCCAATGAGCAGTTCTTC
15	-	TRBJ2-1	-	TRBV10-1	CASSLSGTSYNEQFF	TGCGCCAGCAGTTTGAGTGGTACCTCCTACAATGAGCAGTTCTTC
14	-	TRBJ1-1	-	TRBV5-5	CASSYGGAGTEAFF	TGTGCCAGCAGTTATGGGGGGGCGGGGACTGAAGCTTTCTTT
15	-	TRBJ2-7	-	TRBV29-1	CSVYASDSFSYEQYF	TGCAGCGTTTATGCCAGTGACAGCTTCTCCTACGAGCAGTACTTC
14	-	TRBJ2-3	-	TRBV6-5	CASSVQGTVDTQYF	TGTGCCAGCAGTGTTCAGGGGACCGTCGATACGCAGTATTTT
15	-	TRBJ2-5	-	TRBV15	CATSREKRTQETQYF	TGTGCCACCAGCAGAGAGAAGCGGACTCAAGAGACCCAGTACTTC
17	-	TRBJ2-2	-	TRBV7-9	CASSLETSRSFRGELFF	TGTGCCAGCAGCTTAGAAACTAGCCGAAGTTTTCGCGGGGAGCTGTTTTTT
16	-	TRBJ2-3	-	TRBV4-1	CASSPSGTQLTDTQYF	TGCGCCAGCAGCCCTTCAGGGACTCAACTTACAGATACGCAGTATTTT
20	-	TRBJ2-7	-	TRBV13	CASSLGIPRGVWPSSYEQYF	TGTGCCAGCAGCTTAGGCATCCCGAGAGGTGTTTGGCCAAGTTCCTACGAGCAGTACTTC
15	-	TRBJ1-4	-	TRBV28	CASSSPRVQGEKLFF	TGTGCCAGCAGTTCTCCGAGGGTCCAGGGGGAAAAACTGTTTTTT
15	-	TRBJ1-4	-	TRBV5-1	CASSLAHGDNEKLFF	TGCGCCAGCAGCTTAGCCCACGGGGATAATGAAAAACTGTTTTTT
14	TRBD1	TRBJ1-5	-	TRBV29-1	CSAGGGAGNQPQHF	TGCAGCGCTGGAGGGGGCGCCGGCAATCAGCCCCAGCATTTT
14	TRBD1	TRBJ1-2	-	TRBV5-6	CASSRQGLRYGYTF	TGTGCCAGCAGCCGACAGGGACTTAGGTATGGCTACACCTTC
13	-	TRBJ1-2	-	TRBV18	CASQLRGDYGYTF	TGTGCCAGCCAATTACGGGGTGACTATGGCTACACCTTC
14	TRBD1	TRBJ1-2	-	TRBV5-1	CASSYGQGDHGYTF	TGCGCCAGCAGCTATGGACAGGGGGATCACGGCTACACCTTC
14	-	TRBJ2-1	-	TRBV10-3	CATVSFGEDNEQFF	TGTGCCACCGTTTCGTTCGGGGAAGACAATGAGCAGTTCTTC
15	TRBD1	TRBJ2-7	-	TRBV30	CAWSQGTANSYEQYF	TGTGCCTGGAGTCAGGGGACAGCAAACTCCTACGAGCAGTACTTC
13	-	TRBJ1-2	-	TRBV29-1	CSERDKSNYGYTF	TGCAGCGAGCGGGACAAGTCTAACTATGGCTACACCTTC
14	TRBD2	TRBJ2-7	-	TRBV11-3	CASSLVAGGHEQYF	TGTGCCAGCAGCTTAGTAGCGGGGGGCCACGAGCAGTACTTC
16	-	TRBJ2-2	-	TRBV19	CASSIIITSLTGELFF	TGTGCCAGTAGTATTATAATCACTAGCTTGACCGGGGAGCTGTTTTTT
13	TRBD2	TRBJ2-2	-	TRBV4-2	CATLAGGTGELFF	TGTGCCACTCTAGCGGGGGGCACCGGGGAGCTGTTTTTT
16	-	TRBJ2-7	-	TRBV5-4	CASSLGRASEIYEQYF	TGTGCCAGCAGCTTGGGACGGGCTAGCGAGATCTACGAGCAGTACTTC
13	-	TRBJ1-1	-	TRBV7-8	CASSLVGNTEAFF	TGTGCCAGCAGCTTAGTCGGGAACACTGAAGCTTTCTTT
17	-	TRBJ1-2	-	TRBV28	CASRDDSVIPSNYGYTF	TGTGCCAGCAGAGATGACAGCGTTATACCCTCTAACTATGGCTACACCTTC
14	TRBD1	TRBJ2-5	-	TRBV5-1	CASQQGAGGETQYF	TGCGCCAGCCAACAGGGGGCAGGGGGTGAGACCCAGTACTTC
14	TRBD1	TRBJ1-3	-	TRBV7-9	CATTGTGVTGTIYF	TGTGCCACTACCGGGACAGGGGTTACTGGCACCATATATTTT